This entry concerns a single T cell receptor beta chain. Its antigen remains unidentified. Unmatched junction bases numbered 5, after V lost 2 bases and J lost 5 bases. This CDR3 has 15 amino acids. The germline V gene encodes CDR1 SGHKS and CDR2 YYEKEE (reference sequence). This entry comes from a study of Graves' ophthalmopathy and Graves' hyperthyroidism. Clinical symptoms, serum thyroxine, TRAb, thyroid ultrasound and orbital computed tomography formed the basis of diagnosis. Study results and caveats: Most thyroid clonotypes with frequency above 0.001 were detected in blood too. Researchers report that a 13-signature model separated ophthalmopathy from stable hyperthyroidism, posting roughly 90% sensitivity and roughly 81% specificity.

Amplified material comprised TCR beta CDR3 regions derived from RNA transcripts. HTBI-primed first-round RT-PCR preceded second-round multiplex PCR. TCRdb independently ran MiXCR on the multiplex PCR reads; one entry per CDR3 protein. The sample lists fewer than 250,000 distinct CDR3 sequences, under 30% occurring once. The specimen sequenced was peripheral blood. The sequence was collected from a man aged 50-59 years with Graves' ophthalmopathy. This chain links TRBV5-5 with TRBJ2-5; 11 bases fit TRBD2. CDR3 bases: TGTGCCAGCAGCTTCTCTAGCGGGAGGAGCGAGACCCAGTACTTC. Residues: CASSFSSGRSETQYF.